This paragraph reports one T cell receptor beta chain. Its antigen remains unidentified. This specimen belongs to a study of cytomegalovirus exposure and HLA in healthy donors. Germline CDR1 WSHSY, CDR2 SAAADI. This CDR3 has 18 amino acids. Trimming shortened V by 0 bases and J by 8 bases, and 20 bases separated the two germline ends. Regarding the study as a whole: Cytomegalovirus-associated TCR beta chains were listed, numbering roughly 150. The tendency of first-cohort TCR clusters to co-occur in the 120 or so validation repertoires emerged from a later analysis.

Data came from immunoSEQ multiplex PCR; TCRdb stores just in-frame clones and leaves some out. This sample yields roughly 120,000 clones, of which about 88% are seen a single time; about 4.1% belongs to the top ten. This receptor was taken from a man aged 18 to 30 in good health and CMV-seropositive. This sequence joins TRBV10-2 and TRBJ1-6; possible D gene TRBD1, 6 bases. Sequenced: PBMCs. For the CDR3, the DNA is TGCGCCAGCAGTGAGTCTTTGTTGGGGGCGCAATTGGATTCACCCCTCCACTTT. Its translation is CASSESLLGAQLDSPLHF.